This TCR beta chain was captured in a study of blood T cell repertoires in COVID-19 (dated by TCRdb to about 2020). Some background on the complete study: Samples covering the acute and convalescent phases of COVID-19 were provided by collaborators in the United States, Italy and Spain. Where HLA class I and class II types were available, the types were taken from metadata supplied by the sample provider, not from assay-based typing. The sample metadata nearly always contained a de-identified subject ID, COVID-19 status, age in years and sex. The dataset comprised deeply sampled blood TCRbeta repertoires from subjects exposed to, actively infected with, or recovered from COVID-19. The samples were drawn from the first 160 participants of the ongoing ImmuneRACE study and from about 1,200 subjects provided by 6 global collaborators. The repertoires were made available in a free public database intended to serve as a resource for research on the immune response to SARS-CoV-2. The material from the prospective study consisted of cDNA or gDNA derived from T cells, B-cell-depleted T cells, or PBMCs.

As to this clone: The clone's antigen remains unknown. No qualities accompany the bases; no much larger clone lies one base away.

The collaborating institutions used their own protocols to collect whole blood in K2EDTA tubes. For TCRbeta analysis, collaborator samples were shipped as frozen whole blood, as isolated PBMCs, or as DNA extracted from either sample type. Study-wide conclusions, independent of this receptor: The amount of clinical and demographic metadata varied by source and participant and was provided uncurated.

The germline V gene specifies MRHNA as CDR1 and SNTAGT as CDR2. Reading from cysteine to phenylalanine, the CDR3 counts 15 amino acids. Left in the record is the CDR3 DNA by itself, 45 bases read in frame from the first base. The germline V and J ends show losses of 3 bases and 6 bases respectively, and no gene match explains 3 bases of the junction. TCRbeta CDR3 regions were amplified from genomic DNA using the immunoSEQ Assay, a bias-controlled multiplex PCR. Processing in the source paper ran as follows. Within the assay, amplification of reference gene primers was used to estimate how many nucleated cells each sample contained. To quantify the absolute abundance of each unique TCRbeta CDR3 rearrangement, sequence reads were collapsed and filtered. For each sample, productive Simpson clonality was calculated by taking the square root of Simpson's diversity index across productive rearrangements. The immuneACCESS repertoire file appears here via TCRdb, limited to in-frame rearrangements. These files lack a portion of the clones; in checked studies, under half of the deficit traces to unresolved V genes, and the cause of the others is not known. From that table come the V and J calls and clone size; the DNA was used to work out D and trimming. The sample yields some 190,000 clones; 76% were counted once. In total, the top ten clones hold roughly 8.7% of the sample.

Sequencing input: peripheral blood. The source of this sequence is a woman in her forties or fifties with active or convalescent COVID-19. This chain joins TRBV6-4 to TRBJ2-1; TRBD2 agrees with 12 junctional bases. Read as DNA, the sequence is TGTGCCAGCAGTGATGGGACTAGCGGGTTCAATGAGCAGTTCTTC. It translates to CASSDGTSGFNEQFF.